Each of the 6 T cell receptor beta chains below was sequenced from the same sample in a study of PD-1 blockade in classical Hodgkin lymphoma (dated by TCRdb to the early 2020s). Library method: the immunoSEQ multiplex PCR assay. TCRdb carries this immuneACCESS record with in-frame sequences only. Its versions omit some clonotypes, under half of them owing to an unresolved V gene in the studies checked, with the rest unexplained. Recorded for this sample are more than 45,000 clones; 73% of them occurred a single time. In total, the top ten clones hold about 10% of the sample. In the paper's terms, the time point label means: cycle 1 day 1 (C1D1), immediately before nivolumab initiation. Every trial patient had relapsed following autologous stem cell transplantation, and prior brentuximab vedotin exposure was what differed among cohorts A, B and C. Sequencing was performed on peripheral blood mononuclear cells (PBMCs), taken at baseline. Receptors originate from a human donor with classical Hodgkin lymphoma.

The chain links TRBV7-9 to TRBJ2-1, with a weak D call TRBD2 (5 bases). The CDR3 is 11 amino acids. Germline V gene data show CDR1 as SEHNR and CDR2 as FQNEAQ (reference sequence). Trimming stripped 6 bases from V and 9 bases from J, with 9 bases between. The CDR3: CASRLDGEQFF. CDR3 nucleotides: TGTGCCAGCAGACTAGATGGTGAGCAGTTCTTC. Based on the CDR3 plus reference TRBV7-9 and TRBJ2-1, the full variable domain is DTGVSQNPRHKITKRGQNVTFRCDPISEHNRLYWYRQTLGQGPEFLTYFQNEAQLEKSRLLSDRFSAERPKGSFSTLEIQRTEQGDSAMYLCASRLDGEQFFGPGTRLTVL.

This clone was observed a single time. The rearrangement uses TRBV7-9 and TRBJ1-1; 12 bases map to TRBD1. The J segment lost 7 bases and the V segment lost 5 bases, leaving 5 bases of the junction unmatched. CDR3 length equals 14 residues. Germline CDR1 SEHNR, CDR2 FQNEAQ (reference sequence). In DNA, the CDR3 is TGTGCCAGCAGCCCCGGGACAGGGGGCGGTGAAGCTTTCTTT. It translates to CASSPGTGGGEAFF.

The CDR3 loop reads CASSTPSGYEQYF. The CDR3 DNA follows: TGTGCCAGCAGTACCCCTAGCGGCTACGAGCAGTACTTC. The V and J genes are TRBV6-1 and TRBJ2-7, with 7 positions matching TRBD2. The V segment lost 5 bases and the J segment 3 bases; nucleotides outside the gene matches: 4. The V gene's germline CDR1 is MNHNS and CDR2 SASEGT. This CDR3 is 13 amino acids long.

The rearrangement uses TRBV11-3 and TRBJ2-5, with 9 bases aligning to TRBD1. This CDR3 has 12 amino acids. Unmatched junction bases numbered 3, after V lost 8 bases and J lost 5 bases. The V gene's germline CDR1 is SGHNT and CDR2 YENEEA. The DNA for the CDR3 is TGTGCCAGCTCGGGGACAGGGGAGACCCAGTACTTC. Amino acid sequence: CASSGTGETQYF.

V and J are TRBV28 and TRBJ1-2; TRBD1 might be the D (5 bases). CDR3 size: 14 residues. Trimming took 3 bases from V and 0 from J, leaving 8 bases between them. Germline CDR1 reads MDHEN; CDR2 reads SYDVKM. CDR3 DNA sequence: TGTGCCAGCAGTTTGGGGGGAGCTAACTATGGCTACACCTTC. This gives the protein CASSLGGANYGYTF.

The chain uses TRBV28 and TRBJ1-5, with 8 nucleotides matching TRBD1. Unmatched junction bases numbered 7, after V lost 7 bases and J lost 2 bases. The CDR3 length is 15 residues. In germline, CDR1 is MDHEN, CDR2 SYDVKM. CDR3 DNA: TGTGCCAGCATGTTGGACAGGGTCCGCAATCAGCCCCAGCATTTT. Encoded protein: CASMLDRVRNQPQHF. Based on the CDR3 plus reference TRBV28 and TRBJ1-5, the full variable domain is DVKVTQSSRYLVKRTGEKVFLECVQDMDHENMFWYRQDPGLGLRLIYFSYDVKMKEKGDIPEGYSVSREKKERFSLILESASTNQTSMYLCASMLDRVRNQPQHFGDGTRLSIL.